Here is one TCR beta chain with its context. As yet, its antigen is unknown. The sample has other DNA sequences that encode this CDR3 too. The record originates from a study of OX40 agonist ivuxolimab in advanced cancers. About the research overall: Participants could have had prior anti-PD-1, anti-PD-L1 or anti-CTLA-4 therapy, and more than 35% had some. Partial responses occurred in Three dose-escalation patients, one with hepatocellular carcinoma and two with cutaneous melanoma. General observations from the study: With doses of 0.1 to 3.0 mg/kg, CD4+ and CD8+ blood T cells had undergone clonal expansion by week 6.

The CDR3 is made up of 12 amino acids. Trimming took off 5 bases at V and 7 bases at J, with 9 bases between the two ends. Germline V gene sequence: CDR1 MNHEY, CDR2 SMNVEV (reference sequence). Clones were read by immunoSEQ multiplex PCR, and TCRdb kept only the in-frame ones, dropping some. The table includes 20,000 to 30,000 clones, approximately 83% detected once. The chain links TRBV27 to TRBJ1-5; D may be TRBD1 (5 bases). Sequencing was performed on CD4+ or CD8+ T cells sorted from blood, taken in a trial of the OX40 agonist ivuxolimab. The source is an adult with an advanced solid tumor such as melanoma, head and neck, liver or kidney cancer. The CDR3 DNA follows: TGTGCCAGCAGTCCCCAGGGCCAGCCCCAGCATTTT. Translating it yields CASSPQGQPQHF.